The clone carrying this TCR beta chain has only one observation. Its antigen is still unknown. Per germline, CDR1 SQVTM and CDR2 ANQGSEA. This CDR3 is 14 amino acids long. The V end lost 5 bases, the J end lost 1 base, and 14 bases lay between the germline ends. The sample belongs to a study of cytomegalovirus exposure and HLA in healthy donors. Study-wide results and caveats: At a 0.05 false discovery rate, a later analysis found 16,951 TCR beta sequences to be associated with HLA alleles. The authors later linked a missense DCLRE1C variant to TCR beta V- and J-gene trimming. Most TCR beta V segments were productive about 87% or about 30% of the time in an earlier analysis. In a later analysis, most CMV-associated TCR beta chains appeared HLA-restricted.

It was with 60 Vbeta and 13 Jbeta primers that the PCR ran. Sequenced by immunoSEQ multiplex PCR; TCRdb stores in-frame clones only, minus some. The sample gives about 140,000 clones, roughly 70% of which show up once; approximately 2% is in the top ten. The genes are TRBV29-1 and TRBJ1-1, with D possibly TRBD1 on 6 matching bases. The sequence came from an older woman in good health and CMV-seropositive. Sequenced material: PBMCs. CDR3 in amino acids: CSVQVSTGNTEAFF. CDR3 coding DNA: TGCAGCGTTCAAGTGTCGACAGGGAACACTGAAGCTTTCTTT.